This is a list of T cell receptor beta chains from one sample in a study of T cells in Graves' hyperthyroidism and ophthalmopathy. TCRdb redid the calling of the multiplex PCR reads with MiXCR, one entry per CDR3 protein. The sample includes over 700,000 distinct CDR3 sequences, 38% of them seen just once. The source material was blood. The receptors stem from a man between 18 and 35 years old with Graves' hyperthyroidism. The CDR3 runs from the conserved cysteine through the conserved F or W. The D gene is left open where the match is weak. Size values are once, few and many counts, or a class for expanded clones, and some rows have none.

>TRBV6-5|-|TRBJ2-6|-
TGTGCCAGCAGTTCTCTCGACAGGCACTCTGGGGCCAACGTCCTGACTTTC
CASSSLDRHSGANVLTF
>TRBV5-5|-|TRBJ1-6|few
TGTGCCAGCAGCTCGGGATGGGATAATTCACCCCTCCACTTT
CASSSGWDNSPLHF
>TRBV12-3/TRBV12-4|TRBD1|TRBJ1-5|-
TGTGCCAGCAGTGGACAGGGGGGAAAACAGCCCCAGCATTTT
CASSGQGGKQPQHF
>TRBV9|TRBD1|TRBJ1-2|many
TGTGCCAGCAGCGCGCAGACAGGGGGGAGTCGAGGCTACACCTTC
CASSAQTGGSRGYTF
>TRBV20-1|-|TRBJ1-1|few
TGCAGTGCTAGAGAGGATTCGGGGCGGATCCCAGGAGCTTTCTTT
CSAREDSGRIPGAFF
>TRBV29-1|-|TRBJ1-1|-
TGCAGCTTACAGGCGGGACTGGGGACCCCTGAAGCTTTCTTT
CSLQAGLGTPEAFF
>TRBV6-5|TRBD1|TRBJ1-5|-
TGTGCCAGCAGTTACAGGACAGGAACCGGTAATCAGCCCCAGCATTTT
CASSYRTGTGNQPQHF
>TRBV5-5|TRBD2|TRBJ2-7|-
TGTGCCAGCAGCGGGACGGGTGGCGGGAGCTCCTACGAGCAGTACTTC
CASSGTGGGSSYEQYF
>TRBV4-2|-|TRBJ1-5|-
TGTGCCAGCAGCCAAGCCCTTGGGGGGTCCCAGCATTTT
CASSQALGGSQHF
>TRBV10-3|-|TRBJ1-5|many
TGTGCCATCAGTCGGGCCGCGAACAATCAGCCCCAGCATTTT
CAISRAANNQPQHF
>TRBV29-1|-|TRBJ2-2|many
TGCAGCGTTGATAGCGGCACCGGGGAGCTGTTTTTT
CSVDSGTGELFF
>TRBV14|-|TRBJ2-3|-
TGTGCCAGCAGCCAAAAGCCGGGAGTTGCGAGGGTAACAGATACGCAGTATTTT
CASSQKPGVARVTDTQYF
>TRBV5-4|-|TRBJ1-1|few
TGTGCCAGCAGCTTTACGGTGGAGAACACTGAAGCTTTCTTT
CASSFTVENTEAFF
>TRBV20-1|-|TRBJ1-2|many
TGCAGTGCTAGAGATCTAATTTACACCTTC
CSARDLIYTF
>TRBV28|TRBD2|TRBJ2-7|-
TGTGCCAGCAGTTTATCGCCTAGCGGGAGCGAGCAGTACTTC
CASSLSPSGSEQYF
>TRBV20-1|-|TRBJ2-2|-
TGCAGTGCTAGAGCCAGGGGCGACTCTAGCGGGGAGCTGTTTTTT
CSARARGDSSGELFF
>TRBV29-1|TRBD1|TRBJ1-4|-
TGCAGCGTTGAAGTGACAGGGGGCTCGACTAATGAAAAACTGTTTTTT
CSVEVTGGSTNEKLFF
>TRBV20-1|-|TRBJ2-7|few
TGCAGTGCTCTGGACAGTAGCCTATCCTACGAGCAGTACTTC
CSALDSSLSYEQYF
>TRBV7-7|TRBD1|TRBJ1-3|-
TGCGCCAGCAGCCAAGAGGGGACAGGGACCTCTGGAAACACCATATATTTT
CASSQEGTGTSGNTIYF
>TRBV20-1|-|TRBJ1-5|-
TGCAGTGCTAGTTGGCGGGTTAATCAGCCCCAGCATTTT
CSASWRVNQPQHF
>TRBV19|-|TRBJ2-7|few
TGTGCCAGTAGTATGCAGGGGACCTACGAGCAGTACTTC
CASSMQGTYEQYF
>TRBV7-2|TRBD1|TRBJ1-2|many
TGTGCCAGCAGCTTGACAGGGGTTGACCATGGCTACACCTTC
CASSLTGVDHGYTF
>TRBV7-8|TRBD2|TRBJ2-7|once
TGTGCCAGCAGTGCGCCAGCGGGAGACGACGAGCAGTACTTC
CASSAPAGDDEQYF
>TRBV7-2|TRBD1|TRBJ1-6|-
TGTGCCAGCAGCTCGACAGGGATCCCCTTTAATTCACCCCTCCACTTT
CASSSTGIPFNSPLHF
>TRBV29-1|TRBD2|TRBJ2-7|many
TGCAGCGTTGCCCGACTAGCGGGAGAAAGCGAGCAGTACTTC
CSVARLAGESEQYF
>TRBV25-1|-|TRBJ1-3|-
TGTGCCAGTGCCGTAATGGGGGGAAACACCATATATTTT
CASAVMGGNTIYF
>TRBV10-3|TRBD1|TRBJ1-1|-
TGTGCCAGCAGTAACCGCGGGACAGGGAACACTGAAGCTTTCTTT
CASSNRGTGNTEAFF
>TRBV20-1|-|TRBJ2-7|-
TGCAGCGTAGATGGTACAGGGTCCTACGAGCAGTACTTC
CSVDGTGSYEQYF
>TRBV20-1|-|TRBJ2-7|few
TGCAGTGCTAGAGCCACGGCGGGGTTTGTTTACGAGCAGTACTTC
CSARATAGFVYEQYF
>TRBV7-2|-|TRBJ1-1|-
TGTGCCAGCAGCTTTGGGCAGGGATCGGACACTGAAGCTTTCTTT
CASSFGQGSDTEAFF
>TRBV5-1|-|TRBJ1-5|many
TGCGCCAGTCGACAGAGTAGCAATCAGCCCCAGCATTTT
CASRQSSNQPQHF
>TRBV12-3/TRBV12-4|-|TRBJ1-3|-
TGTGCCAGCAGTTCCCGGGCAGTTTCCTCTGGAAACACCATATATTTT
CASSSRAVSSGNTIYF
>TRBV5-6|-|TRBJ1-4|-
TGTGCCAGCAGCTTTGGTGTTGCAACTAATGAAAAACTGTTTTTT
CASSFGVATNEKLFF
>TRBV6-1|-|TRBJ2-7|-
TGTGCCAGCAGTGATAATAAGGAATACGAGCAGTACTTC
CASSDNKEYEQYF
>TRBV14|TRBD2|TRBJ2-2|-
TGTGCCAGCAGTTTTACCGGGACTAGCGGGATTGACGGGGAGCTGTTTTTT
CASSFTGTSGIDGELFF
>TRBV3-1|TRBD1|TRBJ2-7|few
TGTGCCAGCAGCCTTTCAGACAGGGACCACGAGCAGTACTTC
CASSLSDRDHEQYF
>TRBV20-1|TRBD1|TRBJ2-7|-
TGCAGTGCTAGAGATTTGACAGGGTTTTTCTACGAGCAGTACTTC
CSARDLTGFFYEQYF
>TRBV10-3|-|TRBJ1-1|-
TGTGCCATCAGGGGACAAGGGGACACTGAAGCTTTCTTT
CAIRGQGDTEAFF
>TRBV7-9|TRBD1|TRBJ2-5|-
TGTGCCAGCAGCTCGACAGGGGGCGGGAGTGTCTCGGAGACCCAGTACTTC
CASSSTGGGSVSETQYF
>TRBV29-1|TRBD1|TRBJ2-6|-
TGCAGCGCTGGGACAGGGTTGAACACTGAAGCTTTC
CSAGTGLNTEAF
>TRBV5-1|-|TRBJ1-2|few
TGCGCCAGCAGCTTGGGAGTGTCCAGCGATGGCTACACCTTC
CASSLGVSSDGYTF
>TRBV29-1|-|TRBJ2-2|many
TGCAGCGTTGCGGCGTGGGCCGGGGAGCTGTTTTTT
CSVAAWAGELFF
>TRBV19|TRBD2|TRBJ2-5|-
TGTGCCAGTAGTCGTACTAGCGGGGGGGCCCAGTACTTC
CASSRTSGGAQYF
>TRBV25-1|TRBD1|TRBJ2-3|-
TGTGCCAGCAGCCGGACAGGGGAGTCCGATACGCAGTATTTT
CASSRTGESDTQYF
>TRBV12-3/TRBV12-4|-|TRBJ2-7|-
TGTGCCAGCGCCTCGGGCGGGGACTCCTACGAGCAGTACTTC
CASASGGDSYEQYF